These T cell receptor beta chains were read from a single sample in a study of blood T cell repertoires in COVID-19. The table came from immunoSEQ multiplex PCR; TCRdb's copy has only in-frame clones and leaves some out. The sample lists around 140,000 clones; 88% were seen once. What was sequenced was peripheral blood. The receptor set was obtained from a man between 65 and 79 years old with acute or convalescent COVID-19. Both conserved end residues are part of each CDR3. A D gene is named only where the DNA matches it firmly. Rows may omit the clone size; those that give it use once, few, many or a size class.

cdr3_aa: CATGYGEKAFF
cdr3_nt: TGTGCCACCGGGTACGGGGAGAAAGCTTTCTTT
j_call: TRBJ1-1
d_call: .
cdr3_length: 11
v_call: TRBV24-1
clone_size: .

cdr3_aa: CARSFPLPGNYEQYF
cdr3_nt: TGTGCCAGAAGCTTCCCGTTACCGGGAAACTACGAGCAGTACTTC
j_call: TRBJ2-7
d_call: .
cdr3_length: 15
v_call: TRBV5-3
clone_size: .

cdr3_aa: CASSLQGNTEAFF
cdr3_nt: TGTGCCAGCAGTTTACAGGGGAACACTGAAGCTTTCTTT
j_call: TRBJ1-1
d_call: .
cdr3_length: 13
v_call: TRBV12-3/TRBV12-4
clone_size: .

cdr3_aa: CASRVMSAGGTEAFF
cdr3_nt: TGTGCCAGCAGAGTCATGTCAGCGGGGGGGACTGAAGCTTTCTTT
j_call: TRBJ1-1
d_call: .
cdr3_length: 15
v_call: TRBV6-5
clone_size: .

cdr3_aa: CASSPGGSYNEQFF
cdr3_nt: TGTGCCAGCAGCCCGGGGGGCTCCTACAATGAGCAGTTCTTC
j_call: TRBJ2-1
d_call: TRBD2
cdr3_length: 14
v_call: TRBV11-3
clone_size: .

cdr3_aa: CASSEAPGGHYGYTF
cdr3_nt: TGTGCCAGCAGTGAAGCGCCCGGCGGCCACTATGGCTACACCTTC
j_call: TRBJ1-2
d_call: .
cdr3_length: 15
v_call: TRBV6-1
clone_size: few

cdr3_aa: CASSEWTDSQETQYF
cdr3_nt: TGTGCCAGCAGTGAATGGACGGACAGCCAAGAGACCCAGTACTTC
j_call: TRBJ2-5
d_call: .
cdr3_length: 15
v_call: TRBV25-1
clone_size: .

cdr3_aa: CASSPGTGGLSTEAFF
cdr3_nt: TGCGCCAGCAGCCCTGGGACAGGGGGCTTGAGCACTGAAGCTTTCTTT
j_call: TRBJ1-1
d_call: TRBD1
cdr3_length: 16
v_call: TRBV5-1
clone_size: .

cdr3_aa: CASSMATGTGATEAFF
cdr3_nt: TGCGCCAGCAGCATGGCAACGGGGACAGGGGCCACTGAAGCTTTCTTT
j_call: TRBJ1-1
d_call: TRBD1
cdr3_length: 16
v_call: TRBV5-1
clone_size: .

cdr3_aa: CASLLWGPQPQHF
cdr3_nt: TGTGCCAGCCTCTTATGGGGGCCCCAGCCCCAGCATTTT
j_call: TRBJ1-5
d_call: .
cdr3_length: 13
v_call: TRBV21-1
clone_size: .

cdr3_aa: CASSTHRGRFTEAFF
cdr3_nt: TGTGCCAGCAGTACACACAGGGGGCGGTTCACTGAAGCTTTCTTT
j_call: TRBJ1-1
d_call: TRBD1
cdr3_length: 15
v_call: TRBV25-1
clone_size: .

cdr3_aa: CASSSLTGGGYTF
cdr3_nt: TGTGCCAGCAGTTCACTGACAGGCGGAGGCTACACCTTC
j_call: TRBJ1-2
d_call: .
cdr3_length: 13
v_call: TRBV27
clone_size: .

cdr3_aa: CASRGGGIGETQYF
cdr3_nt: TGTGCCAGCAGAGGTGGGGGGATCGGAGAGACCCAGTACTTC
j_call: TRBJ2-5
d_call: .
cdr3_length: 14
v_call: TRBV28
clone_size: once

cdr3_aa: CSVSKDSTAPQHF
cdr3_nt: TGCAGCGTTTCAAAGGACAGTACCGCGCCCCAGCATTTT
j_call: TRBJ1-5
d_call: .
cdr3_length: 13
v_call: TRBV29-1
clone_size: once

cdr3_aa: CASSDPGQGTTEAFF
cdr3_nt: TGTGCCAGCAGTGACCCGGGACAGGGTACGACTGAAGCTTTCTTT
j_call: TRBJ1-1
d_call: TRBD1
cdr3_length: 15
v_call: TRBV6-1
clone_size: .

cdr3_aa: CAIGAGNQYEQYF
cdr3_nt: TGTGCCATCGGGGCGGGGAATCAATACGAGCAGTACTTC
j_call: TRBJ2-7
d_call: .
cdr3_length: 13
v_call: TRBV12-3/TRBV12-4
clone_size: once

cdr3_aa: CASSSHRVEKLFF
cdr3_nt: TGTGCCAGCAGCTCACACAGGGTTGAAAAACTGTTTTTT
j_call: TRBJ1-4
d_call: .
cdr3_length: 13
v_call: TRBV7-8
clone_size: .

cdr3_aa: CASSSGTGRVESPLHF
cdr3_nt: TGCGCCAGCAGCTCCGGGACAGGGAGGGTAGAATCACCCCTCCACTTT
j_call: TRBJ1-6
d_call: TRBD1
cdr3_length: 16
v_call: TRBV5-1
clone_size: .

cdr3_aa: CAWSETQGLGNEQFF
cdr3_nt: TGTGCCTGGAGTGAGACGCAGGGTTTAGGGAATGAGCAGTTCTTC
j_call: TRBJ2-1
d_call: .
cdr3_length: 15
v_call: TRBV30
clone_size: .

cdr3_aa: CASSSAGREKLFF
cdr3_nt: TGTGCCAGCAGTTCGGCAGGGAGGGAAAAACTGTTTTTT
j_call: TRBJ1-4
d_call: .
cdr3_length: 13
v_call: TRBV6-6
clone_size: .

cdr3_aa: CASSRGPSGNVGELFF
cdr3_nt: TGTGCCAGCAGCCGGGGCCCTAGCGGGAATGTCGGGGAGCTGTTTTTT
j_call: TRBJ2-2
d_call: TRBD2
cdr3_length: 16
v_call: TRBV7-3
clone_size: .

cdr3_aa: CASSATQGLNTGELFF
cdr3_nt: TGTGCCAGCAGCGCCACACAGGGGTTGAACACCGGGGAGCTGTTTTTT
j_call: TRBJ2-2
d_call: .
cdr3_length: 16
v_call: TRBV21-1
clone_size: once

cdr3_aa: CASSGTGGNEQFF
cdr3_nt: TGTGCCAGCAGTGGGACCGGAGGTAATGAGCAGTTCTTC
j_call: TRBJ2-1
d_call: .
cdr3_length: 13
v_call: TRBV2
clone_size: few

cdr3_aa: CASSEAGRGTEAFF
cdr3_nt: TGTGCCAGCAGTGAAGCGGGGCGGGGGACTGAAGCTTTCTTT
j_call: TRBJ1-1
d_call: .
cdr3_length: 14
v_call: TRBV6-1
clone_size: .

cdr3_aa: CASSLEMRSSYNEQFF
cdr3_nt: TGCGCCAGCAGCTTGGAGATGAGAAGCTCCTACAATGAGCAGTTCTTC
j_call: TRBJ2-1
d_call: .
cdr3_length: 16
v_call: TRBV5-1
clone_size: .

cdr3_aa: CASSPRTGGLYEQYF
cdr3_nt: TGTGCCAGCAGCCCTCGGACAGGGGGCTTGTACGAGCAGTACTTC
j_call: TRBJ2-7
d_call: TRBD1
cdr3_length: 15
v_call: TRBV5-6
clone_size: .

cdr3_aa: CATRTEVGNQPQHF
cdr3_nt: TGTGCCACCCGCACTGAGGTGGGCAATCAGCCCCAGCATTTT
j_call: TRBJ1-5
d_call: .
cdr3_length: 14
v_call: TRBV2
clone_size: .

cdr3_aa: CASSSGTVSGNTIYF
cdr3_nt: TGTGCCAGCAGCTCGGGGACAGTATCTGGAAACACCATATATTTT
j_call: TRBJ1-3
d_call: TRBD1
cdr3_length: 15
v_call: TRBV7-2
clone_size: .

cdr3_aa: CATRTSGTLSTDTQYF
cdr3_nt: TGTGCCACCCGGACTAGCGGGACCTTATCCACAGATACGCAGTATTTT
j_call: TRBJ2-3
d_call: TRBD2
cdr3_length: 16
v_call: TRBV7-2
clone_size: .

cdr3_aa: CASSSSADRSYNEQFF
cdr3_nt: TGTGCCAGCAGTAGTTCGGCGGATCGGTCCTACAATGAGCAGTTCTTC
j_call: TRBJ2-1
d_call: .
cdr3_length: 16
v_call: TRBV5-6
clone_size: .

cdr3_aa: CASSSFPGAGGNEQFF
cdr3_nt: TGCGCCAGCAGCTCCTTTCCCGGAGCGGGAGGGAATGAGCAGTTCTTC
j_call: TRBJ2-1
d_call: TRBD2
cdr3_length: 16
v_call: TRBV5-1
clone_size: .

cdr3_aa: CASSLVAAGDYGYTF
cdr3_nt: TGTGCCAGCAGCTTAGTCGCGGCAGGGGATTACGGCTACACCTTC
j_call: TRBJ1-2
d_call: .
cdr3_length: 15
v_call: TRBV7-9
clone_size: .

cdr3_aa: CASGRLANGNEQFF
cdr3_nt: TGTGCCAGCGGAAGACTAGCGAATGGCAATGAGCAGTTCTTC
j_call: TRBJ2-1
d_call: TRBD2
cdr3_length: 14
v_call: TRBV7-2
clone_size: .

cdr3_aa: CASSMSGRSEAFF
cdr3_nt: TGTGCCAGTAGTATGTCGGGGAGGTCTGAAGCTTTCTTT
j_call: TRBJ1-1
d_call: .
cdr3_length: 13
v_call: TRBV19
clone_size: .

cdr3_aa: CASGFGTSSNNEQFF
cdr3_nt: TGTGCTAGTGGTTTTGGGACTAGCTCAAACAATGAGCAGTTCTTC
j_call: TRBJ2-1
d_call: TRBD2
cdr3_length: 15
v_call: TRBV12-5
clone_size: .

cdr3_aa: CASSQAGVNEKLFF
cdr3_nt: TGTGCCAGCAGCCAAGCAGGGGTTAATGAAAAACTGTTTTTT
j_call: TRBJ1-4
d_call: .
cdr3_length: 14
v_call: TRBV3-1/TRBV3-2
clone_size: .

cdr3_aa: CASSSGLAVITQYF
cdr3_nt: TGTGCCAGCAGCTCGGGGCTAGCGGTAATTACGCAGTATTTT
j_call: TRBJ2-3
d_call: TRBD2
cdr3_length: 14
v_call: TRBV7-2
clone_size: .

cdr3_aa: CASSPGQGPLSGANVLTF
cdr3_nt: TGTGCCAGCTCACCCGGACAGGGCCCGCTTTCTGGGGCCAACGTCCTGACTTTC
j_call: TRBJ2-6
d_call: TRBD1
cdr3_length: 18
v_call: TRBV18
clone_size: .

cdr3_aa: CATSDDRVTEAFF
cdr3_nt: TGTGCCACCAGTGATGACAGGGTAACTGAAGCTTTCTTT
j_call: TRBJ1-1
d_call: TRBD1
cdr3_length: 13
v_call: TRBV24-1
clone_size: few

cdr3_aa: CASSFIAGSSYNEQFF
cdr3_nt: TGCGCCAGCAGCTTCATAGCGGGCAGCTCCTACAATGAGCAGTTCTTC
j_call: TRBJ2-1
d_call: TRBD2
cdr3_length: 16
v_call: TRBV5-1
clone_size: .